Shown below are 28 T cell receptor beta chains from a single sample sequenced in a study of sequential checkpoint blockade in melanoma. This sample's treatment: randomized to nivolumab then ipilimumab (arm A) or the reverse (arm B). The protocol was immunoSEQ multiplex PCR, while the TCRdb copy is restricted to in-frame clones and leaves out a portion. This sample yields approximately 2,000 clones, of which about 23% are seen a single time; 20% to 25% belongs to the top ten. The source material was tumor tissue (inferred from file names), sampled from a patient given nivolumab and ipilimumab in sequence. These receptors were obtained from a human donor with melanoma.

The chain uses TRBV10-3 and TRBJ1-2; 7 nucleotides line up with TRBD1. V shed 2 bases, J shed 2 bases, and the junction held 8 bases outside the gene matches. The CDR3 has 16 amino acids. CDR1 and CDR2 (germline): ENHRY, SYGVKD. The CDR3 sequence: CAISEGTATLNYGYTF. CDR3 bases: TGTGCCATCAGTGAGGGGACAGCTACATTAAACTATGGCTACACCTTC.

The chain combines TRBV5-4 with TRBJ2-3; D uncertain. V shed 5 bases and J shed 3 bases, with 10 bases lying between them. This CDR3 is built from 13 residues. The V gene's germline CDR1 is SGHNT and CDR2 YYREEE (reference sequence). CDR3 residues: CASSSLSTDTQYF. CDR3 DNA sequence: TGTGCCAGCAGTTCTCTCTCAACAGATACGCAGTATTTT. Drawing the rest from reference TRBV5-4 and TRBJ2-3, the complete variable domain is ETGVTQSPTHLIKTRGQQVTLRCSSQSGHNTVSWYQQALGQGPQFIFQYYREEENGRGNFPPRFSGLQFPNYSSELNVNALELDDSALYLCASSSLSTDTQYFGPGTRLTVL.

The rearrangement uses TRBV19 and TRBJ2-3; D not resolved. The CDR3 loop spans 15 amino acids. The V and J ends lost 3 bases and 3 bases respectively, with 13 bases between them. Germline values: CDR1 LNHDA, CDR2 SQIVND (reference sequence). The CDR3 DNA follows: TGTGCCAGTAGTATTTTGGGGTTAGGAACAGATACGCAGTATTTT. Encoded protein: CASSILGLGTDTQYF. The variable domain in full, with the rest retrieved from reference TRBV19 and TRBJ2-3, is DGGITQSPKYLFRKEGQNVTLSCEQNLNHDAMYWYRQDPGQGLRLIYYSQIVNDFQKGDIAEGYSVSREKKESFPLTVTSAQKNPTAFYLCASSILGLGTDTQYFGPGTRLTVL.

The chain employs TRBV11-3 and TRBJ1-2; D not certain. The CDR3 totals 14 residues. The germline V and J ends were trimmed by 5 bases and 3 bases, with 13 bases remaining between them. Germline V gene data show CDR1 as SGHNT and CDR2 as YENEEA. The CDR3 bases are TGTGCCAGCAGCCTATTTGGGGTTGACTATGGCTACACCTTC. Amino acids: CASSLFGVDYGYTF.

This clone occurred a few times. This chain uses TRBV6-8 with TRBJ1-2; D is possibly TRBD1 (6 bases). Germline CDR1 and CDR2: MNHGY and SAAAGT. The V gene lost 6 bases and the J gene lost 5 bases, with 25 bases spanning the gap. The CDR3 has 17 residues. In DNA form, the CDR3 reads TGTGCCAGCAGGCCCTCCAATCAGGGGCCCCTGACGTATGGCTACACCTTC. Residues: CASRPSNQGPLTYGYTF.

The sample holds a few counts of this clone. J is TRBJ2-7 and V is TRBV6-8; D remains ambiguous. This CDR3 is built from 15 residues. Per the germline V gene, CDR1 is MNHGY and CDR2 is SAAAGT. Trimming removed 0 bases from V and 6 bases from J, with 15 bases in between. CDR3 DNA: TGTGCCAGCAGTTACTCGGGCGGCCCCCGCCCCGAGCAGTACTTC. It encodes CASSYSGGPRPEQYF.

In its sample, this clone was seen a few times. The CDR3 DNA follows: TGTGCCTGGAGTCTGTCTAGGGCCCTCCCGAATTCACCCCTCCACTTT. It yields the protein CAWSLSRALPNSPLHF. The genes are TRBV30 and TRBJ1-6; D ambiguous. Germline assignment: CDR1 GTSNPN and CDR2 SVGIG (reference sequence). V dropped 2 bases and J dropped 7 bases, with 18 bases sitting between them. The CDR3 length is 16 residues.

Many counts were recorded for this clone. The genes are TRBV11-3 and TRBJ2-3, with 10 bases matching TRBD2. CDR3 size: 19 residues. The germline V gene encodes CDR1 SGHNT and CDR2 YENEEA. V shed 4 bases, J shed 0 bases, and the junction held 13 bases outside the gene matches. The CDR3 DNA is TGTGCCAGCAGCTACAACGGACTAGCGGCCCCTTCTAGCACAGATACGCAGTATTTT. This gives the protein CASSYNGLAAPSSTDTQYF. Drawing the rest from reference TRBV11-3 and TRBJ2-3, the complete variable domain is EAGVVQSPRYKIIEKKQPVAFWCNPISGHNTLYWYLQNLGQGPELLIRYENEEAVDDSQLPKDRFSAERLKGVDSTLKIQPAELGDSAVYLCASSYNGLAAPSSTDTQYFGPGTRLTVL.

The chain uses TRBV15 and TRBJ1-5; no clear D gene. The CDR3 contains 15 residues. Trimming removed 0 bases at V and 1 base at J, with 7 bases between. Germline CDR1 LNHNV, CDR2 YYDKDF (reference sequence). CDR3 sequence: CATSRDLGSNQPQHF. CDR3 coding DNA: TGTGCCACCAGCAGAGATTTAGGGAGCAATCAGCCCCAGCATTTT.

This clone rates as large. The chain recombines TRBV6-8 with TRBJ1-1; D not resolved. Trimming took 4 bases from V and 11 from J, leaving 14 bases between them. This CDR3 comprises 12 residues. Germline V CDR1 and CDR2: MNHGY, SAAAGT. The CDR3 protein is CASSFQGPPAFF. The CDR3, as DNA: TGTGCCAGCAGTTTTCAAGGGCCCCCGGCTTTCTTT.

The J gene is TRBJ2-3, the V gene TRBV18; TRBD2 matches at 9 bases. The CDR3 is 16 residues long. CDR1 KGHSH and CDR2 LQKENI come from the germline V gene. V dropped 3 bases and J dropped 2; count of bases not matched to a gene: 6. CDR3 sequence reads: CASSPLPSGITDTQYF. Written as DNA, the CDR3 is TGTGCCAGCTCACCCCTTCCTAGCGGGATCACAGATACGCAGTATTTT. Looking up the rest from reference TRBV18 and TRBJ2-3 gives the full variable domain: NAGVMQNPRHLVRRRGQEARLRCSPMKGHSHVYWYRQLPEEGLKFMVYLQKENIIDESGMPKERFSAEFPKEGPSILRIQQVVRGDSAAYFCASSPLPSGITDTQYFGPGTRLTVL.

This clone is medium-sized in the sample. The CDR3 loop reads CASSARIRGGGYTF. The CDR3 bases are TGTGCCAGCAGCGCTAGGATAAGGGGCGGTGGCTACACCTTC. This chain connects TRBV11-3 to TRBJ1-2, with a tentative D call TRBD1 (5 bases). CDR1 is SGHNT, CDR2 YENEEA, per germline. The CDR3 is made up of 14 amino acids. Trimming removed 5 bases from V and 7 bases from J, with 17 bases in between.

The chain carries TRBV11-3 and TRBJ2-3; perhaps TRBD2 as D (5 bases). The CDR3 length is 15 residues. CDR1 is SGHNT, CDR2 YENEEA, per germline. Trimming removed 5 bases at V and 3 bases at J, with 15 bases between. The CDR3 spells CASSPFGLPTDTQYF. In DNA, the CDR3 is TGTGCCAGCAGCCCATTTGGACTCCCAACAGATACGCAGTATTTT.

This clone came up a few times. The chain links TRBV19 to TRBJ1-1; TRBD1 is a possible D gene (5 bases). The CDR3 consists of 14 residues. The germline V and J ends were trimmed by 6 bases and 0 bases, with 11 bases remaining between them. Germline CDR1 LNHDA, CDR2 SQIVND (reference sequence). The CDR3 loop reads CASRPGLLNTEAFF. The CDR3 region has the DNA TGTGCCAGTAGGCCGGGACTTCTGAACACTGAAGCTTTCTTT.

J is TRBJ2-2 and V is TRBV19, with D perhaps matching TRBD1 (5 bases). There are 12 residues in the CDR3. Trimming removed 3 bases at V and 7 bases at J, with 6 bases between. In germline, CDR1 is LNHDA, CDR2 SQIVND (reference sequence). DNA of the CDR3: TGTGCCAGTAGTATCAGGGTCGGGGAGCTGTTTTTT. Translated, it gives CASSIRVGELFF. The variable domain in full, completed from reference TRBV19 and TRBJ2-2, reads DGGITQSPKYLFRKEGQNVTLSCEQNLNHDAMYWYRQDPGQGLRLIYYSQIVNDFQKGDIAEGYSVSREKKESFPLTVTSAQKNPTAFYLCASSIRVGELFFGEGSRLTVL.

The genes are TRBV6-8 and TRBJ2-7; D tentatively reads TRBD1 or TRBD2 (5 bases each). Germline CDR1 MNHGY, CDR2 SAAAGT. The CDR3 consists of 16 residues. V was clipped by 1 base and J by 2 bases, with 15 bases between them. The CDR3 DNA reads TGTGCCAGCAGTTACTGGGGGTCGGGGACCCCCTACGAGCAGTACTTC. The encoded protein is CASSYWGSGTPYEQYF.

This clone was picked up a small number of times. V usage is TRBV6-4 and J usage is TRBJ2-3; 8 bases align to TRBD2. Unmatched junction bases numbered 3, after V lost 10 bases and J lost 6 bases. The CDR3 totals 11 residues. Per the germline V gene, CDR1 is MRHNA and CDR2 is SNTAGT. CDR3 in DNA: TGTGCCATTGGCGGGGGGGATACGCAGTATTTT. It encodes CAIGGGDTQYF.

The V and J genes are TRBV5-1 and TRBJ2-6; D perhaps matches TRBD2 (5 bases). This CDR3 spans 17 amino acids. CDR1 and CDR2 from the germline V gene are SGHRS and YFSETQ. V was cut by 0 bases and J by 0 bases, with 10 bases left in between. The CDR3 nucleotides read TGCGCCAGCAGCTTGGTATTAGCGAGCTCTGGGGCCAACGTCCTGACTTTC. Encoded protein: CASSLVLASSGANVLTF.

This clone occurred a few times. V gene TRBV12-2 combines with J gene TRBJ1-1; the table calls TRBD1, which could not be checked here. TRBV12-2 is marked as a pseudogene. This CDR3 contains 15 residues. The chain's CDR3 is CATRRDRSMNTEAFF. CDR3 coding DNA: TGTGCCACCCGCCGGGACAGATCCATGAACACTGAAGCTTTCTTT.

CDR3 sequence (DNA): TGTGCCAGCAGTGAGCGAAATGGCAATGAGCAGTTCTTC. This translates into CASSERNGNEQFF. The chain couples TRBV25-1 to TRBJ2-1; D not resolved. The CDR3 runs 13 residues. Germline V lookup: CDR1 MGHDK, CDR2 SYGVNS. The V and J ends lost 3 bases and 6 bases respectively, with 9 bases between them.

This clone has a single count. The chain couples TRBV9 to TRBJ2-6, with D possibly TRBD1 on 6 matching bases. Germline CDR1 reads SGDLS; CDR2 reads YYNGEE. The CDR3 has 16 residues. V lost 5 bases, J lost 2 bases, and 14 bases lay in between. CDR3: CASSLITGTGANVLTF. CDR3 in DNA: TGTGCCAGCAGTCTTATCACAGGGACTGGGGCCAACGTCCTGACTTTC.

This clone ranks as medium-sized (0.01 to 0.1%). CDR3 protein: CASNEAGRFYTF. Here the CDR3 DNA reads TGTGCCAGCAACGAAGCTGGCCGTTTCTACACCTTC. This chain links TRBV12-5 with TRBJ1-2; no definite D call. Germline loops: CDR1 LGHNT, CDR2 FRNRAP. The CDR3 length is 12 residues.

This clone rates as medium-sized. The chain employs TRBV9 and TRBJ2-7; 10 bases are shared with TRBD1. CDR1 SGDLS and CDR2 YYNGEE come from the germline V gene. V shed 3 bases, J shed 4 bases, and the junction held 1 base outside the gene matches. This CDR3 contains 13 residues. This CDR3 is CASSGGQGYEQYF. The DNA for the CDR3 is TGTGCCAGCAGCGGGGGACAGGGGTACGAGCAGTACTTC.

This chain links TRBV6-8 with TRBJ2-7; D gene ambiguous. The CDR3 has 13 amino acids. V was clipped by 5 bases and J by 3 bases, with 11 bases between them. Germline loops: CDR1 MNHGY, CDR2 SAAAGT. CDR3 residues: CASSQSWLYEQYF. CDR3 coding DNA: TGTGCCAGCAGTCAGTCGTGGCTCTACGAGCAGTACTTC.

The genes are TRBV29-1 and TRBJ2-7; the match to TRBD1 covers 8 bases. The CDR3 has 15 amino acids. From germline, CDR1 is SQVTM and CDR2 ANQGSEA. Trimming cost V 1 base and J 2 bases; bases outside gene matches: 7. CDR3 nucleotide sequence: TGCAGCGTTGAAGGGTCCGACAGGGGTCCCTACGAGCAGTACTTC. This sequence encodes CSVEGSDRGPYEQYF.

This clone was detected only a few times. The J gene is TRBJ1-3, the V gene TRBV19; D gene uncertain. This CDR3 region has 15 residues. V lost 7 bases and J 0 bases, leaving 13 bases between the germline ends. CDR1 LNHDA and CDR2 SQIVND come from the germline V gene (reference sequence). CDR3 nucleotide sequence: TGTGCCAGTACCGAAAGGGCTAACTCTGGAAACACCATATATTTT. Translating it yields CASTERANSGNTIYF. Based on the CDR3 plus reference TRBV19 and TRBJ1-3, the full variable domain is DGGITQSPKYLFRKEGQNVTLSCEQNLNHDAMYWYRQDPGQGLRLIYYSQIVNDFQKGDIAEGYSVSREKKESFPLTVTSAQKNPTAFYLCASTERANSGNTIYFGEGSWLTVV.

The rearrangement uses TRBV5-1 and TRBJ1-1; TRBD1 aligns across 7 bases. Germline values: CDR1 SGHRS, CDR2 YFSETQ. The CDR3 has 15 amino acids. V was pared by 4 bases and J by 6 bases, with 12 bases of the junction left unmatched. CDR3 nucleotides: TGCGCCAGCAGCCTTGGGGACAGCCGAAGGGCTGAAGCTTTCTTT. Translation: CASSLGDSRRAEAFF. Full variable domain (outside the CDR3, taken from reference TRBV5-1 and TRBJ1-1): KAGVTQTPRYLIKTRGQQVTLSCSPISGHRSVSWYQQTPGQGLQFLFEYFSETQRNKGNFPGRFSGRQFSNSRSEMNVSTLELGDSALYLCASSLGDSRRAEAFFGQGTRLTVV.

V and J are TRBV6-8 and TRBJ2-3; 12 nucleotides agree with TRBD1. Per germline, CDR1 MNHGY and CDR2 SAAAGT. V lost 2 bases to trimming and J lost 4 bases; unmatched junction nucleotides: 4. The CDR3 has 16 amino acids. The CDR3 here is CASSYPRDRGPDTQYF. DNA of the CDR3: TGTGCCAGCAGTTACCCCCGGGACAGGGGGCCAGATACGCAGTATTTT.